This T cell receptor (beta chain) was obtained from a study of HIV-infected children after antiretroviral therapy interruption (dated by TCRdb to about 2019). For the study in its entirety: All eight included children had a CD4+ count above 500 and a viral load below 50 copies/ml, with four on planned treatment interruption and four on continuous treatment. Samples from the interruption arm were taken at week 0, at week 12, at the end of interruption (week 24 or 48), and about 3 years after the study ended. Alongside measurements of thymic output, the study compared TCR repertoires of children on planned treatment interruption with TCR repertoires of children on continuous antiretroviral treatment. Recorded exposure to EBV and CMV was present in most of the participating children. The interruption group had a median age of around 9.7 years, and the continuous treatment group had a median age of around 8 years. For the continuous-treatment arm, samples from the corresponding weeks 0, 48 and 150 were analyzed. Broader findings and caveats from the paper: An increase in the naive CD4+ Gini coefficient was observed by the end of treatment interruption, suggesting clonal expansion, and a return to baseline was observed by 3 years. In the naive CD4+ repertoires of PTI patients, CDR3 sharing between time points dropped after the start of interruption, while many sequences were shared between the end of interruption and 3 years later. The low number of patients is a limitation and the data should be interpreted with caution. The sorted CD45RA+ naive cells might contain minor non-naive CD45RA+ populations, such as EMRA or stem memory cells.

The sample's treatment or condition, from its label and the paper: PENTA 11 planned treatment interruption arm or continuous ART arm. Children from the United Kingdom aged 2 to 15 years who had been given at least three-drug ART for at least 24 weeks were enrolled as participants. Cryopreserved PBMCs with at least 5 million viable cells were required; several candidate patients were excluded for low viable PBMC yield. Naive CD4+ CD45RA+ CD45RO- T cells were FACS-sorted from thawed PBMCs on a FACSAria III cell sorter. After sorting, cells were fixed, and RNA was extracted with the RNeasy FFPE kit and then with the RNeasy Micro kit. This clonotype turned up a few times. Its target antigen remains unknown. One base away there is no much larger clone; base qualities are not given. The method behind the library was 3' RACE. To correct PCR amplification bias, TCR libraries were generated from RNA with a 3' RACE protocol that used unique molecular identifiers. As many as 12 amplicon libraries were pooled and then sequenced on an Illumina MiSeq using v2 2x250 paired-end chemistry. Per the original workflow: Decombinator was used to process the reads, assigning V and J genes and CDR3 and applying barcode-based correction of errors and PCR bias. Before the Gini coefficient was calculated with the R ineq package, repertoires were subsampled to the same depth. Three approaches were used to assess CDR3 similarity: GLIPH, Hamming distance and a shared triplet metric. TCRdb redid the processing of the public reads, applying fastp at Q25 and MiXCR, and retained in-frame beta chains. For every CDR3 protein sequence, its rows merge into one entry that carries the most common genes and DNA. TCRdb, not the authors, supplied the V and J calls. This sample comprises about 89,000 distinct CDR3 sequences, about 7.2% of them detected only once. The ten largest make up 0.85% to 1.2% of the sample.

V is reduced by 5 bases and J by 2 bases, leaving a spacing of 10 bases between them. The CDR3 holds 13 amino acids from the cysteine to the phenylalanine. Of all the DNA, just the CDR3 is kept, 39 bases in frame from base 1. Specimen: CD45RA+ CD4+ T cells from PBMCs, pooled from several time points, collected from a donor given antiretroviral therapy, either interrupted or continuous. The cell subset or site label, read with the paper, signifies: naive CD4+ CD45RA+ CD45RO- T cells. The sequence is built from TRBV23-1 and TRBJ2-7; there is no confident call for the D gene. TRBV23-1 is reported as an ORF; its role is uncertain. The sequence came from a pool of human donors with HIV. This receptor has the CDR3 CASSGPAAYEQYF. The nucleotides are TGCGCCAGCAGTGGTCCGGCCGCCTACGAGCAGTACTTC.